This T cell receptor (beta chain) is from a study of blood T cell dynamics during melanoma immunotherapy. Study details: Metastatic melanoma patients received first-line pembrolizumab or nivolumab plus ipilimumab.

Some clones are missing from TCRdb's copy, which holds only in-frame ones; the method was immunoSEQ multiplex PCR. This sample yields 15,000 to 20,000 clones, of which roughly 93% are seen a single time; 0.21% belongs to the top ten. This CDR3 has 12 residues. V lost 4 bases, J lost 8 bases, and 10 bases lay in between. Germline V gene sequence: CDR1 SGDLS, CDR2 YYNGEE. Stated time point: week 3, after first cycle of checkpoint inhibitor. Apart from a couple of fast progressors, RECIST 1.1 response was judged 12 weeks post-infusion. The receptor's source is a human donor with melanoma. Specimen: effector memory CD8+ T cells from blood, collected from a patient treated with checkpoint blockade. J is TRBJ2-1 and V is TRBV9; D is unclear. As DNA, the CDR3 is TGTGCCAGCAGCCCTCTTGGGTATGAGCAGTTCTTC. Translated: CASSPLGYEQFF.